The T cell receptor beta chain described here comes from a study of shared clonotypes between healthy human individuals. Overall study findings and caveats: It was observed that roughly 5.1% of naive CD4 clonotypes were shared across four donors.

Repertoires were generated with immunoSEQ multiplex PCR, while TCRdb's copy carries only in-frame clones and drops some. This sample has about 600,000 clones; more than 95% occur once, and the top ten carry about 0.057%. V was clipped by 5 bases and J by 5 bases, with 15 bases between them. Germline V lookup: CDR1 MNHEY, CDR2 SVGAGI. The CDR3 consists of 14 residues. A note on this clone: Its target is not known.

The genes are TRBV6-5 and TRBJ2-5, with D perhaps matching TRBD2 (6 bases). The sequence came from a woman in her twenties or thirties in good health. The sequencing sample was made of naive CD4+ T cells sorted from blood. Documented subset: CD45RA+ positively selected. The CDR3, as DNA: TGTGCCAGCAGTCTAACCGGGAGTTCGGAGACCCAGTACTTC. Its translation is CASSLTGSSETQYF.